This TCR beta chain was captured in a study of control samples from healthy donors and cancer patients. The table came from immunoSEQ multiplex PCR; TCRdb's copy has only in-frame clones and leaves some out. The top ten hold roughly 1.6% of the sample, which has roughly 220,000 clones, about 93% seen once. The sequence came from a man aged 50 to 60 in good health. Material: blood.

The CDR3 spells CASNIEGAGYGYTF. Here the CDR3 DNA reads TGCGCCAGCAACATTGAGGGGGCTGGCTATGGCTACACCTTC. The chain recombines TRBV10-2 with TRBJ1-2, with 7 bases lining up with TRBD1. Trimming took 7 bases from V and 4 from J; bases not matched to a gene: 9. The CDR3 extends over 14 amino acids. Germline V lookup: CDR1 WSHSY, CDR2 SAAADI.